The 10 T cell receptor beta chains below come from one sample, sequenced in a study of T cells in Graves' hyperthyroidism and ophthalmopathy. TCR beta CDR3 regions were amplified from RNA transcripts. TCR CDR3 regions were first amplified by RT-PCR with HTBI primers. One entry per CDR3 protein, called by TCRdb with MiXCR from the multiplex PCR reads. The repertoire holds some 550,000 distinct CDR3 sequences, with approximately 15% as singletons. The sequenced sample was blood. These TCRs come from a woman aged 40-49 years with Graves' ophthalmopathy.

This clonotype was found many times. The V call is TRBV11-2, the J call TRBJ2-1; D is unclear. This CDR3 has 13 residues. Germline V lookup: CDR1 SGHAT, CDR2 FQNNGV. V lost 1 base and J 2 bases, leaving 3 bases between the germline ends. The DNA for the CDR3 is TGTGCCAGCAGCTTAGCAACCTACAATGAGCAGTTCTTC. Translation: CASSLATYNEQFF. Filled out from reference TRBV11-2 and TRBJ2-1, the complete variable domain reads EAGVAQSPRYKIIEKRQSVAFWCNPISGHATLYWYQQILGQGPKLLIQFQNNGVVDDSQLPKDRFSAERLKGVDSTLKIQPAKLEDSAVYLCASSLATYNEQFFGPGTRLTVL.

J is TRBJ2-7 and V is TRBV6-1, with 7 bases fitting TRBD2. The CDR3 is 13 amino acids. Germline-derived CDR1 and CDR2 are MNHNS and SASEGT. J was trimmed by 6 bases and V by 5 bases; bases with no gene match: 7. CDR3 coding DNA: TGTGCCAGCAGTCCCGGGGGGTGGCCCGAGCAGTACTTC. It yields the protein CASSPGGWPEQYF.

This clonotype was recorded at least ten times. V is TRBV7-8 and J is TRBJ2-7; perhaps TRBD2 as D (6 bases). The germline gives CDR1 SGHVS, CDR2 FQNEAQ. V lost 6 bases, J lost 2 bases, and 17 bases lay in between. This CDR3 spans 15 amino acids. Here the CDR3 reads CASSATSSGAYEQYF. As DNA, the CDR3 is TGTGCCAGCAGTGCAACTAGCTCCGGGGCCTACGAGCAGTACTTC.

This clonotype has at least ten counts. This sequence joins TRBV6-1 and TRBJ1-1; TRBD1 might be the D (6 bases). Germline V lookup: CDR1 MNHNS, CDR2 SASEGT. This CDR3 has 21 amino acids. V lost 5 bases to trimming and J lost 1 base, with 32 bases between them. CDR3 sequence: CASSLRVVGGQGKWKNTEAFF. The CDR3, as DNA: TGTGCCAGCAGTCTACGAGTGGTTGGGGGGCAGGGTAAGTGGAAGAACACTGAAGCTTTCTTT.

This clonotype came up many times. The chain employs TRBV30 and TRBJ2-7; TRBD1 is a possible D gene (5 bases). V lost 0 bases, J lost 7 bases, and 16 bases lay in between. Germline V CDR1 and CDR2: GTSNPN, SVGIG (reference sequence). The CDR3 is 14 amino acids. This CDR3 reads CAWSVRGSILEQYF. CDR3 nucleotide sequence: TGTGCCTGGAGTGTAAGGGGTTCCATCCTTGAGCAGTACTTC.

This clonotype was seen only once. A read error may explain this, as a much larger clone is one base away. This chain connects TRBV30 to TRBJ1-2; 8 bases map to TRBD1. J gave up 8 bases and V 3 bases, and 14 bases lay outside the gene matches. In germline, CDR1 is GTSNPN, CDR2 SVGIG (reference sequence). CDR3 length: 15 residues. The CDR3 nucleotides are TGTGCCTGGAGCCGGGCCGGCAGGGGGCTTGACGGCTACACCTTC. The encoded protein is CAWSRAGRGLDGYTF.

This clonotype occurred a few times. This rearrangement joins TRBV6-2 or TRBV6-3 to TRBJ2-7; unclear D gene. The length of the CDR3 is 15 residues. Germline assignment: CDR1 MNHEY and CDR2 SVGEGT. The ends were cut back, 6 bases at V and 0 bases at J, with 15 bases in the middle. Here the CDR3 DNA reads TGTGCCAGCAGCCCCCTGGAGATAAGCTCCTACGAGCAGTACTTC. Protein product: CASSPLEISSYEQYF.

This clonotype was counted a few times. V gene TRBV20-1 combines with J gene TRBJ1-3; TRBD1 is a possible D gene (6 bases). The length of the CDR3 is 13 residues. The V gene lost 3 bases and the J gene lost 8 bases, with 14 bases spanning the gap. Germline V gene data show CDR1 as DFQATT and CDR2 as SNEGSKA (reference sequence). In DNA form, the CDR3 reads TGCAGTGCTAGGCGGGGGCGGGGGGACACCATATATTTT. Amino acid sequence: CSARRGRGDTIYF.

The table lists this clonotype with a few counts. The chain has TRBV19 and TRBJ1-5; TRBD1 matches 9 bases. The CDR3 is 15 residues long. Trimming cost V 4 bases and J 4 bases; bases outside gene matches: 5. Germline assignment: CDR1 LNHDA and CDR2 SQIVND (reference sequence). As DNA, the CDR3 is TGTGCCAGTAGTACTCTCGGGACAGGGAATCAGCCCCAGCATTTT. Protein product: CASSTLGTGNQPQHF.

The chain is built from TRBV6-2 or TRBV6-3 and TRBJ1-1; unclear D gene. V lost 2 bases to trimming and J lost 1 base, with 14 bases between them. Germline CDR1 MNHEY, CDR2 SVGEGT. This CDR3 spans 16 amino acids. The CDR3 spells CASSYGGGPRNTEAFF. The DNA of the CDR3 is TGTGCCAGCAGTTACGGCGGAGGCCCTCGGAACACTGAAGCTTTCTTT.